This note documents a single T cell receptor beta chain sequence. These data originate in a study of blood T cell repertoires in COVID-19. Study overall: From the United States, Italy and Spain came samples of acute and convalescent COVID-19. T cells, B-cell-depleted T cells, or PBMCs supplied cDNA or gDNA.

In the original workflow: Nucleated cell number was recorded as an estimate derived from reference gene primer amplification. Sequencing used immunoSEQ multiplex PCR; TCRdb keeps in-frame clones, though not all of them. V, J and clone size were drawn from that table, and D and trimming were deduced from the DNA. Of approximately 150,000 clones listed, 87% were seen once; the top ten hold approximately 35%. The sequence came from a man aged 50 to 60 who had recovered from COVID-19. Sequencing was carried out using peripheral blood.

The CDR3 DNA sequence: TGTGCCAGCAGTTGGGCAACAGGGATACATCAGCCCCAGCATTTT. It yields the protein CASSWATGIHQPQHF. This chain joins TRBV6-2 or TRBV6-3 and TRBJ1-5; D possibly corresponds to TRBD1 (6 bases). Germline assignment: CDR1 MNHEY and CDR2 SVGEGT. V gave up 4 bases and J gave up 5 bases, with 15 bases separating them. This CDR3 comprises 15 residues.